Sequencing of this T cell receptor (beta chain) was carried out in a study of cytotoxic CD8 clonotypes in ibrutinib-treated CLL. Findings and caveats of the study: T-cell clonality at baseline went above that of age-matched healthy donors and rose and fell with circulating CD8+ T-cell counts.

Germline V gene sequence: CDR1 SGHTA, CDR2 FQGTGA. V shed 5 bases, J shed 4 bases, and the junction held 8 bases outside the gene matches. The CDR3 spans 16 residues. This clone has only one observation. Its target is unknown. The table came from immunoSEQ multiplex PCR; TCRdb's copy has only in-frame clones and leaves some out. Of some 93,000 clones listed, approximately 80% are singletons. The chain is built from TRBV7-3 and TRBJ2-1; 10 bases agree with TRBD1. The sequence derives from a human donor with chronic lymphocytic leukemia. Sequences were derived from PBMCs, sampled after 12 months of ibrutinib treatment. CDR3 DNA sequence: TGTGCCAGCAGCGAAGTGGGGACAGGGGTTTACAATGAGCAGTTCTTC. This sequence encodes CASSEVGTGVYNEQFF. Drawing the rest from reference TRBV7-3 and TRBJ2-1, the complete variable domain is GAGVSQTPSNKVTEKGKYVELRCDPISGHTALYWYRQSLGQGPEFLIYFQGTGAADDSGLPNDRFFAVRPEGSVSTLKIQRTERGDSAVYLCASSEVGTGVYNEQFFGPGTRLTVL.